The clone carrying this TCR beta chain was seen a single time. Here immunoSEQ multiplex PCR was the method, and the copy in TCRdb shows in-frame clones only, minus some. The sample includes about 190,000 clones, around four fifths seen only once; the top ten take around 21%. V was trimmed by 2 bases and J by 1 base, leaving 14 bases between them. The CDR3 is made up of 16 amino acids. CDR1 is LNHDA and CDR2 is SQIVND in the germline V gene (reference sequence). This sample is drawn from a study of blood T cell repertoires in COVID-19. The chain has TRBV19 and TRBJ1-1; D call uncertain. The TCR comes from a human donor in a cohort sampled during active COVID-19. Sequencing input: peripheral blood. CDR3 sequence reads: CASSIRSRNRNTEAFF. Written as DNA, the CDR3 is TGTGCCAGTAGTATAAGGTCCCGGAACAGGAACACTGAAGCTTTCTTT.